The entry below describes one TCR beta chain. As yet, its antigen is unknown. This sample is drawn from a study of cytotoxic CD8 clonotypes in ibrutinib-treated CLL. Background on the study: The response samples were taken once patients had been treated for a median of approximately 13 months, range 6 to 36.

Around 2.2 micrograms of genomic DNA came from cryopreserved PBMCs for TCR beta libraries. The table came from immunoSEQ multiplex PCR; TCRdb's copy has only in-frame clones and leaves some out. The sample includes approximately 70,000 clones, about nine tenths of them seen just once. Findings of the study overall: A rise in clonality was seen at ibrutinib response, and a fall back toward baseline was seen at progression. Public clonotypes, rarely seen, contracted or held steady on treatment.

The specimen was PBMCs, collected after 12 months of ibrutinib treatment. The sequence derives from a human donor with chronic lymphocytic leukemia.

CDR3 sequence reads: CASSSQGSGYGYTF. The CDR3, as DNA: TGTGCCAGCAGCTCACAGGGATCGGGCTATGGCTACACCTTC. This chain uses TRBV6-1 with TRBJ1-2; D possibly corresponds to TRBD1 (6 bases). This CDR3 comprises 14 residues. Germline V gene sequence: CDR1 MNHNS, CDR2 SASEGT. V lost 6 bases and J lost 4, with 15 bases in between.